One sample yielded the 13 T cell receptor beta chains listed below, sequenced in a study of OX40 agonist ivuxolimab in advanced cancers. Profiling relied on immunoSEQ multiplex PCR, and the TCRdb table lists in-frame clones only, not all of them. The sample consists of under 85,000 clones, roughly nine tenths of them appearing once. Sequencing used CD4+ or CD8+ T cells sorted from blood, obtained in a trial of the OX40 agonist ivuxolimab. Every receptor here comes from an adult with an advanced solid tumor such as melanoma, head and neck, liver or kidney cancer.

V gene TRBV5-1 combines with J gene TRBJ1-1; D perhaps matches TRBD1 (6 bases). The CDR3 has 16 amino acids. V was pared by 1 base and J by 0 bases, with 13 bases between. Looked up from germline, CDR1 is SGHRS and CDR2 is YFSETQ. The CDR3 sequence is CASSLTGADMNTEAFF. The DNA of the CDR3 is TGCGCCAGCAGCTTGACGGGGGCGGACATGAACACTGAAGCTTTCTTT.

Notes on this clone: Different DNA sequences within this sample yield the same CDR3. This chain's CDR3 is CASSTSADTQYF. Here the CDR3 DNA reads TGTGCCAGTAGTACTAGCGCAGATACGCAGTATTTT. The rearrangement joins TRBV19 to TRBJ2-3, with a tentative D call TRBD2 (6 bases). Trimming stripped 4 bases from V and 4 bases from J, with 6 bases between. Germline values: CDR1 LNHDA, CDR2 SQIVND (reference sequence). This CDR3 region has 12 residues.

CDR3 sequence: CASSTPGESGGYTF. The CDR3 nucleotides read TGTGCCAGCAGTACCCCGGGCGAGTCGGGTGGCTACACCTTC. J is TRBJ1-2 and V is TRBV6-6; D is unclear. V gave up 5 bases and J gave up 7 bases, with 17 bases separating them. The CDR3 extends over 14 amino acids. Germline V lookup: CDR1 MNHNY, CDR2 SVGAGI (reference sequence).

The V and J genes are TRBV19 and TRBJ1-1; D ambiguous. The CDR3 contains 13 residues. Germline V lookup: CDR1 LNHDA, CDR2 SQIVND (reference sequence). V dropped 3 bases and J dropped 0 bases, with 5 bases sitting between them. Here the CDR3 DNA reads TGTGCCAGTAGTATGGGGATGAACACTGAAGCTTTCTTT. Its protein is CASSMGMNTEAFF.

The chain couples TRBV5-1 to TRBJ1-4; 9 nucleotides match TRBD1. CDR3 length: 15 amino acids. Trimming cost V 3 bases and J 7 bases; bases outside gene matches: 7. CDR1 and CDR2 (germline): SGHRS, YFSETQ. The chain's CDR3 is CASSSGGTGTEKLFF. As DNA, the CDR3 is TGCGCCAGCAGCTCGGGAGGGACAGGGACTGAAAAACTGTTTTTT.

This chain connects TRBV28 to TRBJ2-1; maybe TRBD1 (6 bases). Trimming stripped 3 bases from V and 4 bases from J, with 13 bases between. From germline, CDR1 is MDHEN and CDR2 SYDVKM. This CDR3 has 15 amino acids. The CDR3 DNA follows: TGTGCCAGCAGTTTGGGTTACAGGGATTACAATGAGCAGTTCTTC. It encodes CASSLGYRDYNEQFF.

This chain links TRBV7-9 with TRBJ2-5; the match to TRBD2 covers 9 bases. There are 15 residues in the CDR3. With 5 bases clipped from V and 5 bases from J, the junction kept 9 bases outside the gene matches. The germline V gene encodes CDR1 SEHNR and CDR2 FQNEAQ (reference sequence). CDR3 sequence reads: CASSASGEGWETQYF. CDR3 DNA: TGTGCCAGCAGCGCTAGCGGGGAGGGTTGGGAGACCCAGTACTTC. The whole variable domain, filled in from reference TRBV7-9 and TRBJ2-5, reads DTGVSQNPRHKITKRGQNVTFRCDPISEHNRLYWYRQTLGQGPEFLTYFQNEAQLEKSRLLSDRFSAERPKGSFSTLEIQRTEQGDSAMYLCASSASGEGWETQYFGPGTRLLVL.

The V and J genes are TRBV12-5 and TRBJ2-1, with D maybe TRBD2 (6 bases). Germline CDR1 LGHNT, CDR2 FRNRAP. This CDR3 has 15 residues. V was shortened by 3 bases and J by 10 bases, with 19 bases between the two germline ends. DNA for the CDR3: TGTGCTAGTGGTTTCGGGGACTCCACCGCCGGGGAGCAGTTCTTC. Amino acid sequence: CASGFGDSTAGEQFF.

The chain links TRBV28 to TRBJ1-5, with D uncertain. Trimming stripped 6 bases from V and 3 bases from J, with 9 bases between. Germline values: CDR1 MDHEN, CDR2 SYDVKM. The CDR3 extends over 13 amino acids. The CDR3 spells CASRFQINQPQHF. The DNA for the CDR3 is TGTGCCAGCAGGTTCCAGATCAATCAGCCCCAGCATTTT.

This sequence joins TRBV9 and TRBJ2-3; D is uncertain. Germline V gives CDR1 SGDLS, CDR2 YYNGEE. V lost 0 bases, J lost 6 bases, and 8 bases lay in between. There are 13 residues in the CDR3. CDR3 in DNA: TGTGCCAGCAGCGTAGCTACTATGGATACGCAGTATTTT. Its protein product is CASSVATMDTQYF.

The rearrangement uses TRBV28 and TRBJ2-3, with D possibly called TRBD1 or TRBD2 (7 bases each). V lost 4 bases and J 6 bases, leaving 11 bases between the germline ends. The CDR3 is made up of 13 amino acids. CDR1 MDHEN and CDR2 SYDVKM come from the germline V gene. CDR3 residues: CASSSGGGDTQYF. CDR3 DNA: TGTGCCAGCAGTTCAGGGGGGGGCGATACGCAGTATTTT.

V gene TRBV7-2 combines with J gene TRBJ2-3; D gene ambiguous. This CDR3 comprises 14 residues. Trimming cost V 2 bases and J 5 bases, with 11 bases left between them. The germline gives CDR1 SGHTA, CDR2 FQGNSA. CDR3 region: CASSLLSAVDTQYF. The CDR3 region has the DNA TGTGCCAGCAGCTTACTCTCAGCCGTAGATACGCAGTATTTT.

This chain connects TRBV25-1 to TRBJ1-1; possibly TRBD1 for D (5 bases). The CDR3 extends over 12 amino acids. CDR1 is MGHDK and CDR2 is SYGVNS in the germline V gene. V was pared by 7 bases and J by 3 bases, with 9 bases between. The DNA for the CDR3 is TGTGCCAGCATCTGGGGGGACACTGAAGCTTTCTTT. It specifies CASIWGDTEAFF.